This TCR beta chain originates from a study of T cells in Graves' hyperthyroidism and ophthalmopathy. There are 15 residues in the CDR3. The junction had 3 bases not matched to a gene; V was cut back by 2 bases and J by 6 bases. CDR1 MNHEY and CDR2 SVGAGI come from the germline V gene. Among ophthalmopathy patients, the Clinical Activity Score reached at least 3, the NOSPECS grade reached at least 4, and duration remained under 3 months. Ten or more counts support this clonotype. Researchers amplified the TCR beta CDR3 regions from RNA transcripts. A set of HTBI primers served as the primers for a first-round RT-PCR of the TCR CDR3. TCRdb reprocessed the multiplex PCR reads with MiXCR, giving one entry per CDR3 protein. The data show 360,000 or so distinct CDR3 sequences, nearly 15% seen once.

Material for sequencing was blood. The chain is built from TRBV6-5 and TRBJ1-4; TRBD1 matches 10 bases. The receptor comes from a woman aged 55-70 years with Graves' ophthalmopathy. The CDR3 sequence is CASSYLGQGDEKLFF. DNA of the CDR3: TGTGCCAGCAGTTACCTAGGACAGGGGGATGAAAAACTGTTTTTT.